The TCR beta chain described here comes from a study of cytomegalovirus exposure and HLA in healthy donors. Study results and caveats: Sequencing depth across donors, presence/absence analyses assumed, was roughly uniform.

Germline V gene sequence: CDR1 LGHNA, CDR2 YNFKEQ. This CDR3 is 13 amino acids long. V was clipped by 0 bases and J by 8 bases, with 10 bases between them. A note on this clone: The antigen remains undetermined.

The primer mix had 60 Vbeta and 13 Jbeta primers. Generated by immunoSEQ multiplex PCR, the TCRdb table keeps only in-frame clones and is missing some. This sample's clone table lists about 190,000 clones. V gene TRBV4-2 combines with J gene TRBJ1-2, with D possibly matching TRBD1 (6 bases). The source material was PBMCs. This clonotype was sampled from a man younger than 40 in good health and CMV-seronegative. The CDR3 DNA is TGTGCCAGCAGCCAAGATTTAGGGGGAGGCTACACCTTC. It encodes CASSQDLGGGYTF.